These 23 T cell receptor beta chains originate from one sample sequenced in a study of blood T cell repertoires in COVID-19. Profiling relied on immunoSEQ multiplex PCR, and the TCRdb table lists in-frame clones only, not all of them. The top ten hold around 4.5% of the sample, which has a few hundred thousand clones, nearly 90% seen once. The sequencing input was PBMCs or T cells enriched from blood (not recorded which). The receptors were sampled from a woman under 30 with acute COVID-19.

The chain links TRBV11-3 to TRBJ1-1; D unresolved. The CDR3 sequence is 13 residues long. Germline CDR1 SGHNT, CDR2 YENEEA. With 5 bases removed from V and 5 bases from J, the gap between germline ends came to 12 bases. CDR3 in amino acids: CASSLARVTEAFF. The CDR3 bases are TGTGCCAGCAGCCTAGCACGAGTGACTGAAGCTTTCTTT.

This rearrangement joins TRBV29-1 to TRBJ1-1, with D maybe TRBD1 (5 bases). Germline V gives CDR1 SQVTM, CDR2 ANQGSEA. The ends were cut back, 7 bases at V and 0 bases at J, with 12 bases in the middle. This CDR3 is built from 13 residues. The CDR3 spells CSAGGRVNTEAFF. CDR3 coding DNA: TGCAGCGCCGGGGGGAGGGTGAACACTGAAGCTTTCTTT. Drawing the rest from reference TRBV29-1 and TRBJ1-1, the complete variable domain is SAVISQKPSRDICQRGTSLTIQCQVDSQVTMMFWYRQQPGQSLTLIATANQGSEATYESGFVIDKFPISRPNLTFSTLTVSNMSPEDSSIYLCSAGGRVNTEAFFGQGTRLTVV.

The chain combines TRBV11-3 with TRBJ2-7, with TRBD2 matching 8 bases. V trimming: 5 bases; J trimming: 3 bases; junction bases outside the gene matches: 6. Germline lookup yields CDR1 SGHNT and CDR2 YENEEA. The length of the CDR3 is 14 residues. The CDR3 region is CASSPYRGGYEQYF. The CDR3 DNA is TGTGCCAGCAGCCCGTACCGGGGGGGCTACGAGCAGTACTTC. The whole variable domain, remainder taken from reference TRBV11-3 and TRBJ2-7, is EAGVVQSPRYKIIEKKQPVAFWCNPISGHNTLYWYLQNLGQGPELLIRYENEEAVDDSQLPKDRFSAERLKGVDSTLKIQPAELGDSAVYLCASSPYRGGYEQYFGPGTRLTVT.

This clone was detected a few times. One end of the junction does not line up with germline, which may come from a read error. V is TRBV7-7 and J is TRBJ1-1; no definite D call. Germline lookup yields CDR1 SSHAT and CDR2 FNYEAQ (reference sequence). The CDR3 contains 20 residues. The CDR3 nucleotides read TGTGCTAGCAGCTCATCACAACTTTACGGGGAGGGAAATGAGGACACTGAAGCTTTCTTT. Protein product: CASSSSQLYGEGNEDTEAFF.

This clone was counted between two and nine times. This chain connects TRBV6-9 to TRBJ1-4; 9 bases match TRBD1. From germline, CDR1 is MNHGY and CDR2 SVAAGI. CDR3 length equals 24 residues. J was trimmed by 5 bases and V by 4 bases; bases with no gene match: 32. The CDR3 is CASSLRRKSWSRDRESIRNEKLFF. The CDR3 coding sequence is TGTGCCAGCAGTTTGAGGAGAAAGTCTTGGAGCCGGGACAGGGAAAGTATAAGGAATGAAAAACTGTTTTTT.

A word on this clone: The junction departs from the called germline gene at one end, perhaps through a read error. The chain employs TRBV6-5 and TRBJ1-2; 7 nucleotides line up with TRBD1. The CDR3 is 14 residues long. From germline, CDR1 is MNHEY and CDR2 SVGAGI. The DNA of the CDR3 is TGTGCCAGCAGTTACTCCAAATTATCAACAGGGGTGACTTTC. It yields the protein CASSYSKLSTGVTF.

J is TRBJ2-3 and V is TRBV11-3; the match to TRBD1 covers 7 bases. CDR1 is SGHNT, CDR2 YENEEA, per germline. The CDR3 has 14 amino acids. Unmatched junction bases numbered 6, after V lost 5 bases and J lost 4 bases. The CDR3 DNA sequence: TGTGCCAGCAGCCGATACAGGGGAGCAGATACGCAGTATTTT. It yields the protein CASSRYRGADTQYF.

V gene TRBV11-2 combines with J gene TRBJ1-3; D gene ambiguous. V was trimmed by 2 bases and J by 4 bases, leaving 6 bases between them. CDR1 is SGHAT and CDR2 is FQNNGV in the germline V gene. This CDR3 spans 13 amino acids. Here the CDR3 reads CASSLSPGNTIYF. CDR3 bases: TGTGCCAGCAGCTTATCTCCCGGAAACACCATATATTTT.

The chain combines TRBV5-1 with TRBJ1-1; D is ambiguous. CDR1 SGHRS and CDR2 YFSETQ come from the germline V gene. The V end lost 7 bases, the J end lost 2 bases, and 15 bases lay between the germline ends. The CDR3 is 14 residues long. The CDR3 bases are TGCGCCAGCCAAAGTCTGAGCTCCAACACTGAAGCTTTCTTT. It is translated as CASQSLSSNTEAFF.

This clone has a single count. The chain links TRBV2 to TRBJ2-5; unclear D gene. Germline CDR1 reads SNHLY; CDR2 reads FYNNEI. V was pared by 3 bases and J by 3 bases, with 5 bases between. The CDR3 is 12 amino acids. CDR3 sequence: CASSEPEETQYF. The CDR3 DNA sequence: TGTGCCAGCAGTGAGCCAGAAGAGACCCAGTACTTC.

J is TRBJ2-2 and V is TRBV6-5; perhaps TRBD1 as D (5 bases). CDR1 and CDR2 (germline): MNHEY, SVGAGI. Trimming removed 4 bases at V and 0 bases at J, with 9 bases between. The CDR3 length is 15 residues. In nucleotides, the CDR3 is TGTGCCAGCAGTTGGGGCAAACCGAACACCGGGGAGCTGTTTTTT. Its translation: CASSWGKPNTGELFF.

The rearrangement joins TRBV7-9 to TRBJ2-1; no reliable D call. The CDR3 sequence is 13 residues long. Trimming shortened V by 5 bases and J by 5 bases, and 10 bases separated the two germline ends. Germline V gene lookup returns CDR1 SEHNR and CDR2 FQNEAQ (reference sequence). CDR3 coding DNA: TGTGCCAGCAGCCCCCCTCGCGACAATGAGCAGTTCTTC. This sequence encodes CASSPPRDNEQFF.

The chain employs TRBV7-6 and TRBJ2-7; 9 nucleotides match TRBD1. V was clipped by 4 bases and J by 6 bases; unmatched bases: 13. Per the germline V gene, CDR1 is SGHVS and CDR2 is FNYEAQ. The CDR3 spans 16 residues. The CDR3 spells CASSSLIRDRVSEQYF. CDR3 sequence (DNA): TGTGCCAGCAGCTCCCTCATCCGGGACAGGGTCTCCGAGCAGTACTTC. Filled out from reference TRBV7-6 and TRBJ2-7, the complete variable domain reads GAGVSQSPRYKVTKRGQDVALRCDPISGHVSLYWYRQALGQGPEFLTYFNYEAQQDKSGLPNDRFSAERPEGSISTLTIQRTEQRDSAMYRCASSSLIRDRVSEQYFGPGTRLTVT.

The J gene is TRBJ2-7, the V gene TRBV7-2, with D perhaps TRBD1 (6 bases). Deletions cut 5 bases from V and 3 bases from J, with 26 bases between. The length of the CDR3 is 18 residues. Germline V gene sequence: CDR1 SGHTA, CDR2 FQGNSA. The CDR3 coding sequence is TGTGCCAGCAGCCCCCGGACAGTTATCATCGGCCTTAACTACGAGCAGTACTTC. Translation: CASSPRTVIIGLNYEQYF.

In its sample, this clone was seen once. J is TRBJ2-3 and V is TRBV30; 14 bases fit TRBD2. The CDR3 has 15 amino acids. From germline, CDR1 is GTSNPN and CDR2 SVGIG (reference sequence). V shed 3 bases and J 5 bases; nucleotides not matched to a gene: 4. The CDR3 DNA reads as TGTGCCTGGAGGGGACTAGCGGGAGTCGGAGATACGCAGTATTTT. It codes for CAWRGLAGVGDTQYF.

The chain uses TRBV6-1 and TRBJ2-1; D may be TRBD2 (5 bases). There are 13 residues in the CDR3. Trimming removed 6 bases from V and 2 bases from J, with 8 bases in between. Germline V gene lookup returns CDR1 MNHNS and CDR2 SASEGT. CDR3 loop: CASRPGAYNEQFF. The CDR3 bases are TGTGCCAGCAGGCCCGGGGCCTACAATGAGCAGTTCTTC.

This sequence joins TRBV12-1 and TRBJ2-7; the listed D gene, TRBD1, was not tested against the DNA. TRBV12-1 is shown as a pseudogene. This CDR3 has 16 amino acids. The CDR3, as DNA: TGTGCCACCCACCCATGTAGGACAGGGAACCCCTACGAGCAGTACTTC. Protein sequence: CATHPCRTGNPYEQYF.

V and J are TRBV5-1 and TRBJ2-5; 13 bases align to TRBD2. Losses at the gene ends were 0 bases for V and 5 bases for J; bases not matched to a gene: 4. CDR1 is SGHRS, CDR2 YFSETQ, per germline. This CDR3 region has 16 residues. DNA for the CDR3: TGCGCCAGCAGCTTGGATGGGGGACTAGCGGGGGAGACCCAGTACTTC. Protein sequence: CASSLDGGLAGETQYF. Combining the CDR3 with reference TRBV5-1 and TRBJ2-5 gives the whole variable domain KAGVTQTPRYLIKTRGQQVTLSCSPISGHRSVSWYQQTPGQGLQFLFEYFSETQRNKGNFPGRFSGRQFSNSRSEMNVSTLELGDSALYLCASSLDGGLAGETQYFGPGTRLLVL.

This clone was seen only once. V usage is TRBV6-5 and J usage is TRBJ1-2; the D is unclear. The length of the CDR3 is 13 residues. Per the germline V gene, CDR1 is MNHEY and CDR2 is SVGAGI. Trimming stripped 2 bases from V and 0 bases from J, with 4 bases between. In DNA, the CDR3 is TGTGCCAGCAGTTACACAGCTAACTATGGCTACACCTTC. Amino acid sequence: CASSYTANYGYTF.

The rearrangement uses TRBV12-3 or TRBV12-4 and TRBJ1-2; D gene uncertain. CDR3 length: 11 amino acids. Between the trimmed V and J ends, which lost 8 bases and 4 bases, there was a span of 8 bases. CDR3: CASGLSYGYTF. CDR3 DNA sequence: TGTGCCAGCGGACTGAGCTATGGCTACACCTTC.

This clone was observed once. The chain links TRBV28 to TRBJ1-4; 7 bases are shared with TRBD1. The ends lost 11 bases at V and 7 bases at J; junction bases unmatched: 22. CDR1 is MDHEN, CDR2 SYDVKM, per germline. The CDR3 runs 17 residues. CDR3 region: CAAEGTAQNTPGEKLFF. CDR3 coding DNA: TGTGCCGCCGAGGGGACAGCGCAAAATACACCAGGTGAAAAACTGTTTTTT.

This sequence joins TRBV9 and TRBJ2-2; D unclear. V lost 4 bases and J lost 5, with 21 bases in between. The CDR3 is 17 amino acids. Germline CDR1 and CDR2: SGDLS and YYNGEE. The CDR3 DNA reads as TGTGCCAGCAGCCTCCGGGTCCTCGAGGTTGGAACCGGGGAGCTGTTTTTT. It translates to CASSLRVLEVGTGELFF.

The J gene is TRBJ2-2, the V gene TRBV7-3; 8 bases map to TRBD1. This CDR3 spans 15 amino acids. J was trimmed by 6 bases and V by 5 bases; bases with no gene match: 8. Germline V gives CDR1 SGHTA, CDR2 FQGTGA. CDR3 in DNA: TGTGCCAGCAGCCCGGGACAGGTCGAGGCCGGGGAGCTGTTTTTT. Translation gives CASSPGQVEAGELFF.